The 26 T cell receptor beta chains in this list originate from one sample, sequenced in a study of blood T cells in healthy people across ages. A second PCR of 7 to 11 cycles used a sample-barcoded 5' primer and a J-beta primer mix. TCRdb analysed the 5' RACE reads with MiXCR anew, one entry per CDR3 protein. The sample lists over 1,200,000 distinct CDR3 sequences, roughly 64% seen once, with over 5.5% in the top ten. The material sequenced was blood. The receptors originated from a young man in good health.

The V gene is TRBV12-3 or TRBV12-4, the J gene TRBJ1-2; no firm D call. Trimming cost V 6 bases and J 4 bases, with 12 bases left between them. The length of the CDR3 is 13 residues. This CDR3 is CASSPTRFYGYTF. The CDR3 DNA follows: TGTGCCAGCAGCCCAACTCGATTCTATGGCTACACCTTC.

This clonotype was seen a few times. Here the CDR3 reads CASSPQGAGNEQYF. The CDR3, as DNA: TGTGCCAGCAGTCCACAGGGGGCGGGCAACGAGCAGTACTTC. The V and J genes are TRBV12-3 or TRBV12-4 and TRBJ2-5; 9 bases are a match to TRBD1. The tail of the sequence fits TRBJ2-7 better, so the J call may be wrong. This CDR3 has 14 residues.

V usage is TRBV7-9 and J usage is TRBJ2-1; no clear D. The V gene's germline CDR1 is SEHNR and CDR2 FQNEAQ (reference sequence). The CDR3 extends over 17 amino acids. V dropped 4 bases and J dropped 2 bases, with 18 bases sitting between them. Here the CDR3 DNA reads TGTGCCAGCAGCTCCCGAATCGGCAGGTCCCCCTACAATGAGCAGTTCTTC. Encoded protein: CASSSRIGRSPYNEQFF.

This clonotype was counted a few times. This CDR3 is CSFWTGPNYGYTF. In nucleotides, the CDR3 is TGCAGCTTCTGGACAGGGCCTAACTATGGCTACACCTTC. This chain connects TRBV29-1 to TRBJ1-2, with 8 positions matching TRBD1. Per the germline V gene, CDR1 is SQVTM and CDR2 is ANQGSEA. This CDR3 has 13 amino acids. V shed 8 bases and J 0 bases; nucleotides not matched to a gene: 5.

V usage is TRBV5-5 and J usage is TRBJ2-2, with TRBD1 identical over 9 bases. J gave up 3 bases and V 7 bases, and 7 bases lay outside the gene matches. The CDR3 is 15 amino acids. From germline, CDR1 is SGHKS and CDR2 YYEKEE (reference sequence). CDR3 in amino acids: CASRLGDRDTGELFF. CDR3 nucleotides: TGTGCCAGCCGTTTAGGGGACAGGGACACCGGGGAGCTGTTTTTT.

The rearrangement links TRBV11-2 to TRBJ2-4; D perhaps matches TRBD1 (6 bases). The end of the DNA fits TRBJ2-7 better, so the J call may be wrong. The CDR3 is 18 amino acids. The V gene's germline CDR1 is SGHAT and CDR2 FQNNGV. The CDR3 loop reads CASSSGTLARLVSGEQYF. The DNA for the CDR3 is TGTGCCAGCAGCTCGGGGACACTCGCTCGCCTCGTATCTGGCGAGCAGTACTTC.

The genes are TRBV27 and TRBJ2-7; TRBD1 aligns across 10 bases. The CDR3 is 15 residues long. CDR1 and CDR2 from the germline V gene are MNHEY and SMNVEV (reference sequence). V was pared by 3 bases and J by 5 bases, with 7 bases of the junction left unmatched. The DNA for the CDR3 is TGTGCCAGCAGTTTGAGGGGACAGGGGATCGACGAGCAGTACTTC. Protein: CASSLRGQGIDEQYF.

The rearrangement links TRBV10-3 to TRBJ1-4; the D is unclear. Trimming removed 3 bases at V and 4 bases at J, with 9 bases between. This CDR3 has 14 residues. CDR1 is ENHRY and CDR2 is SYGVKD in the germline V gene. In DNA form, the CDR3 reads TGTGCCATCAGTGATTCAGCGGGTAATGAAAAACTGTTTTTT. Protein product: CAISDSAGNEKLFF.

Of note for this clonotype: Germline is not matched at one junction end, which may reflect a read error. The chain links TRBV7-2 to TRBJ1-2, with D perhaps matching TRBD1 (6 bases). From germline, CDR1 is SGHTA and CDR2 FQGNSA. The CDR3 extends over 14 amino acids. CDR3 nucleotides: TGTGCCGGCAGCTCCGCAGGGGCCGGCTATGGCTACACCTTC. Translating gives CAGSSAGAGYGYTF.

The chain recombines TRBV15 with TRBJ2-1; tentatively, D is TRBD1 (6 bases). Trimming removed 3 bases at V and 5 bases at J, with 11 bases between. This CDR3 has 14 residues. Germline V gives CDR1 LNHNV, CDR2 YYDKDF (reference sequence). The CDR3 spells CATSSLGAHNEQFF. The CDR3 nucleotides are TGTGCCACCAGCAGCCTGGGGGCCCACAATGAGCAGTTCTTC. Drawing the rest from reference TRBV15 and TRBJ2-1, the complete variable domain is DAMVIQNPRYQVTQFGKPVTLSCSQTLNHNVMYWYQQKSSQAPKLLFHYYDKDFNNEADTPDNFQSRRPNTSFCFLDIRSPGLGDTAMYLCATSSLGAHNEQFFGPGTRLTVL.

The chain couples TRBV20-1 to TRBJ2-1, with TRBD2 identical over 8 bases. V lost 8 bases to trimming and J lost 2 bases; unmatched junction nucleotides: 11. Germline V CDR1 and CDR2: DFQATT, SNEGSKA (reference sequence). CDR3 length: 15 amino acids. The CDR3 nucleotides are TGCAGTACTTTAGCGGGACCCAAGCCCTACAATGAGCAGTTCTTC. Amino acid sequence: CSTLAGPKPYNEQFF.

V is TRBV20-1 and J is TRBJ2-1; 8 bases fit TRBD2. CDR1 is DFQATT and CDR2 is SNEGSKA in the germline V gene (reference sequence). The CDR3 covers 19 residues. The trim removed 0 bases at V and 3 bases at J, leaving 16 bases unmatched. Here the CDR3 DNA reads TGCAGTGCTAGAGATAGACATGGGCGGGGGGACCGGAACTACAATGAGCAGTTCTTC. This sequence encodes CSARDRHGRGDRNYNEQFF.

The chain recombines TRBV3-1 with TRBJ2-5, with 7 bases identical to TRBD2. The CDR3 consists of 14 residues. Germline assignment: CDR1 LGHDT and CDR2 YNNKEL (reference sequence). Trimming removed 6 bases from V and 2 bases from J; junction bases left unmatched: 6. CDR3 residues: CASRPLAAQETQYF. The CDR3, as DNA: TGTGCCAGCAGACCTCTAGCGGCTCAAGAGACCCAGTACTTC.

The gene calls are TRBV3-1 and TRBJ2-7, with D unresolved. Germline CDR1 and CDR2: LGHDT and YNNKEL (reference sequence). This CDR3 has 15 residues. V lost 1 base to trimming and J lost 2 bases, with 12 bases between them. The CDR3 here is CASSQARSLTYEQYF. The CDR3 nucleotides read TGTGCCAGCAGCCAAGCAAGGAGCTTGACCTACGAGCAGTACTTC.

This chain uses TRBV29-1 with TRBJ2-1; 7 nucleotides line up with TRBD1. The CDR3 is 14 amino acids. The germline V gene has CDR1 SQVTM and CDR2 ANQGSEA. Germline trimming cut 4 bases from V and 2 bases from J; bases unmatched to any gene: 5. CDR3 nucleotide sequence: TGCAGCGTTGCTGGGACAGCCGCCTACAATGAGCAGTTCTTC. Its protein product is CSVAGTAAYNEQFF.

This clonotype was observed a few times. The V call is TRBV29-1, the J call TRBJ2-5, with 7 bases that match TRBD1. The J call could be wrong; TRBJ2-7 is a better fit for the DNA end. The CDR3 runs to 11 residues. The germline V gene encodes CDR1 SQVTM and CDR2 ANQGSEA. CDR3 sequence (DNA): TGCAGCGCCCGGGGACAGTCCGAGCAGTACTTC. Protein: CSARGQSEQYF.

This clonotype was detected only a few times. CDR3 region: CASSYSEDGNPYEQYF. In nucleotides, the CDR3 is TGTGCCAGCAGTTACTCCGAAGACGGGAATCCCTACGAGCAGTACTTC. The rearrangement joins TRBV6-6 to TRBJ2-7; maybe TRBD2 (5 bases). The germline V and J ends were trimmed by 0 bases and 2 bases, with 14 bases remaining between them. Germline V gene data show CDR1 as MNHNY and CDR2 as SVGAGI (reference sequence). The CDR3 has 16 amino acids.

This clonotype has just a few counts. This chain links TRBV20-1 with TRBJ2-5, with 11 bases lining up with TRBD2. V shed 4 bases, J shed 11 bases, and the junction held 18 bases outside the gene matches. This CDR3 has 16 amino acids. Germline loops: CDR1 DFQATT, CDR2 SNEGSKA (reference sequence). The CDR3 DNA follows: TGCAGTGCTATCTCCGGGACTAGCGGAGTCGGAGAGGAGCAGTACTTC. Its translation: CSAISGTSGVGEEQYF.

This clonotype was recorded a few times. The J gene is TRBJ2-7, the V gene TRBV10-3; the D gene is possibly TRBD1 (5 bases). The CDR3 is 11 residues long. With 10 bases removed from V and 4 bases from J, the gap between germline ends came to 11 bases. From germline, CDR1 is ENHRY and CDR2 SYGVKD. The CDR3 nucleotides read TGTGCCACCAAAACAGGATACGAGCAGTACTTC. Translated, it gives CATKTGYEQYF.

The chain couples TRBV29-1 to TRBJ1-4; D gene unclear. Germline V CDR1 and CDR2: SQVTM, ANQGSEA. CDR3 size: 13 residues. Trimming stripped 7 bases from V and 5 bases from J, with 14 bases between. The CDR3 loop reads CSAFGVMNEKLFF. The CDR3 DNA follows: TGCAGCGCCTTCGGGGTTATGAATGAAAAACTGTTTTTT.

The chain's CDR3 is CASGRWGETQYF. DNA of the CDR3: TGTGCCAGCGGGCGGTGGGGAGAGACCCAGTACTTC. This chain links TRBV27 with TRBJ2-5, with D unclear. The CDR3 has 12 amino acids. V was shortened by 8 bases and J by 4 bases, with 11 bases between the two germline ends. The V gene's germline CDR1 is MNHEY and CDR2 SMNVEV (reference sequence).

The chain uses TRBV6-6 and TRBJ2-1; D possibly corresponds to TRBD1 (6 bases). This CDR3 has 16 residues. Germline CDR1 is MNHNY and CDR2 is SVGAGI (reference sequence). Trimming pared 2 bases from V and 4 bases from J, leaving 15 bases between. The CDR3 coding sequence is TGTGCCAGCAGTTACGCATCAGCCGGACAGTACAATGAGCAGTTCTTC. It encodes CASSYASAGQYNEQFF.

This clonotype was recorded a few times. V gene TRBV15 combines with J gene TRBJ2-5, with 7 bases lining up with TRBD2. With 3 bases clipped from V and 5 bases from J, the junction kept 6 bases outside the gene matches. There are 14 residues in the CDR3. CDR1 LNHNV and CDR2 YYDKDF come from the germline V gene (reference sequence). CDR3 protein: CATSSPGTKETQYF. CDR3 sequence (DNA): TGTGCCACCAGCAGTCCCGGGACTAAGGAGACCCAGTACTTC.

This chain links TRBV20-1 with TRBJ2-7; D assignment may be TRBD1 or TRBD2 (6 bases each). Trimming took off 3 bases at V and 0 bases at J, with 9 bases between the two ends. The CDR3 is made up of 13 amino acids. From germline, CDR1 is DFQATT and CDR2 SNEGSKA (reference sequence). The CDR3 sequence: CSASWGASYEQYF. CDR3 coding DNA: TGCAGTGCTAGTTGGGGGGCCTCCTACGAGCAGTACTTC.

The gene calls are TRBV6-2 or TRBV6-3 and TRBJ2-3, with 9 nucleotides matching TRBD1. Germline V gene sequence: CDR1 MNHEY, CDR2 SVGEGT. The CDR3 contains 17 residues. Trimming took 6 bases from V and 1 from J; bases not matched to a gene: 11. CDR3 DNA sequence: TGTGCCAGCAGACGTCTACCCCGGGACAGGGGCACAGATACGCAGTATTTT. Its translation is CASRRLPRDRGTDTQYF.

The J gene is TRBJ2-3, the V gene TRBV6-1; D is perhaps TRBD2 (6 bases). Germline V gene lookup returns CDR1 MNHNS and CDR2 SASEGT. Trimming shortened V by 4 bases and J by 0 bases, and 14 bases separated the two germline ends. CDR3 length: 16 amino acids. Written as DNA, the CDR3 is TGTGCCAGCAGTGCCTCCGGGACTGGGAGCACAGATACGCAGTATTTT. Amino acids: CASSASGTGSTDTQYF.